Below, 15 T cell receptor beta chains from the same sample are listed, as sequenced in a study of T cell repertoires in cytomegalovirus infection (dated by TCRdb to about 2019). Reads for this sample came from an Illumina HiSeq 1500. TCRdb trimmed the raw reads at Q25, called clones with MiXCR and kept productive beta chains. Rows with a matching CDR3 protein are joined into one entry that keeps the most common DNA and genes. In all, the sample holds approximately 260,000 distinct CDR3 sequences, and approximately 15% of those were seen once. The ten largest clonotypes hold around half of the sample. The specimen sequenced was CD8+ T cells from PBMCs. The receptors were sampled from a human donor in good health (CMV status not recorded). Some clones in this sample may be carry-over from other donors' samples.

CDR3 nucleotide sequence: TGTGCCAGCAGCTTACGGCTAGCGGGGTTTCCAGATGAGCAGTTCTTC. Amino acids: CASSLRLAGFPDEQFF. The chain uses TRBV11-1 and TRBJ2-1; 9 bases line up with TRBD2. The CDR3 length is 16 residues. CDR1 and CDR2 (germline): SGHAT, FQDESV (reference sequence). The trim removed 2 bases at V and 8 bases at J, leaving 10 bases unmatched.

The rearrangement uses TRBV29-1 and TRBJ1-5, with D maybe TRBD1 (5 bases). Germline V gene data show CDR1 as SQVTM and CDR2 as ANQGSEA. V was shortened by 4 bases and J by 5 bases, with 9 bases between the two germline ends. The CDR3 sequence is 12 residues long. CDR3 DNA: TGCAGCGTTGGGGGGGGGGATCAGCCCCAGCATTTT. It is translated as CSVGGGDQPQHF.

In this sample, this clonotype turned up a few times. The rearrangement links TRBV10-3 to TRBJ2-7; tentatively, D is TRBD1 (5 bases). Germline V CDR1 and CDR2: ENHRY, SYGVKD. The length of the CDR3 is 15 residues. V was pared by 0 bases and J by 1 base, with 10 bases between. The CDR3 sequence: CAISESAGRSYEQYF. The CDR3 coding sequence is TGTGCCATCAGTGAGTCTGCAGGGCGATCCTACGAGCAGTACTTC.

This clonotype was counted only a few times. V and J are TRBV19 and TRBJ1-1; the D gene is possibly TRBD1 (5 bases). In germline, CDR1 is LNHDA, CDR2 SQIVND (reference sequence). The V gene lost 3 bases and the J gene lost 1 base, with 6 bases spanning the gap. The CDR3 has 13 residues. The chain's CDR3 is CASSIQGNTEAFF. Written as DNA, the CDR3 is TGTGCCAGTAGTATCCAGGGGAACACTGAAGCTTTCTTT.

This clonotype was seen ten or more times. The J gene is TRBJ2-2, the V gene TRBV4-1; a weak D match, TRBD2 (5 bases). The germline V gene has CDR1 MGHRA and CDR2 YSYEKL. The CDR3 has 13 residues. The V end lost 6 bases, the J end lost 5 bases, and 10 bases lay between the germline ends. This CDR3 is CASSLSETGELFF. Here the CDR3 DNA reads TGCGCCAGCAGTCTTAGCGAGACCGGGGAGCTGTTTTTT.

The chain couples TRBV3-1 to TRBJ2-1; D is tentatively TRBD1 or TRBD2 (6 bases each). V was pared by 3 bases and J by 7 bases, with 13 bases between. In germline, CDR1 is LGHDT, CDR2 YNNKEL (reference sequence). The CDR3 length is 14 residues. The CDR3 loop is CASSHDRGRNEQFF. CDR3 nucleotides: TGTGCCAGCAGCCATGACCGGGGGCGGAATGAGCAGTTCTTC.

The chain combines TRBV28 with TRBJ1-1, with a tentative D call TRBD1 (6 bases). The CDR3 spans 19 residues. With 7 bases removed from V and 0 bases from J, the gap between germline ends came to 27 bases. Per the germline V gene, CDR1 is MDHEN and CDR2 is SYDVKM. The CDR3 spells CASISYREQGETLNTEAFF. CDR3 DNA sequence: TGTGCCAGCATCTCGTATAGGGAACAGGGAGAAACTTTGAACACTGAAGCTTTCTTT. Variable domain in full (rest from reference TRBV28 and TRBJ1-1): DVKVTQSSRYLVKRTGEKVFLECVQDMDHENMFWYRQDPGLGLRLIYFSYDVKMKEKGDIPEGYSVSREKKERFSLILESASTNQTSMYLCASISYREQGETLNTEAFFGQGTRLTVV.

Only a few counts were recorded for this clonotype. The rearrangement uses TRBV4-2 and TRBJ2-5; D is unclear. Germline V gene sequence: CDR1 LGHNA, CDR2 YNFKEQ. V dropped 1 base and J dropped 4 bases, with 7 bases sitting between them. The CDR3 runs 13 residues. CDR3 in DNA: TGTGCCAGCAGCCAAGTATTACGAGAGACCCAGTACTTC. Encoded protein: CASSQVLRETQYF.

This clonotype was recorded at least ten times. The CDR3 is CASTPLRVVVDNEQFF. CDR3 DNA: TGTGCCAGCACCCCCCTCCGGGTGGTCGTCGACAATGAGCAGTTCTTC. J is TRBJ2-1 and V is TRBV5-5; D not resolved. CDR1 is SGHKS and CDR2 is YYEKEE in the germline V gene (reference sequence). The CDR3 loop spans 16 amino acids. V lost 6 bases and J lost 5, with 21 bases in between. The full variable domain, in which reference TRBV5-5 and TRBJ2-1 provide the parts outside the CDR3, is DAGVTQSPTHLIKTRGQQVTLRCSPISGHKSVSWYQQVLGQGPQFIFQYYEKEERGRGNFPDRFSARQFPNYSSELNVNALLLGDSALYLCASTPLRVVVDNEQFFGPGTRLTVL.

This clonotype was detected ten times or more. The chain has TRBV7-2 and TRBJ2-5; D is unresolved. V gave up 5 bases and J gave up 9 bases, with 13 bases separating them. The CDR3 is 12 residues long. The germline V gene encodes CDR1 SGHTA and CDR2 FQGNSA. The CDR3 here is CASSPRAPAQYF. CDR3 sequence (DNA): TGTGCCAGCAGCCCCCGGGCCCCGGCCCAGTACTTC.

The chain couples TRBV19 to TRBJ2-1; D remains unclear. This CDR3 is 16 amino acids long. V lost 10 bases, J lost 4 bases, and 23 bases lay in between. Germline CDR1 and CDR2: LNHDA and SQIVND (reference sequence). Here the CDR3 DNA reads TGTGCCACCCTAGACCGTTTGTCTCAAGAGTACAATGAGCAGTTCTTC. As protein: CATLDRLSQEYNEQFF.

This clonotype was observed a few times. The chain is built from TRBV12-5 and TRBJ2-7; D may be TRBD1 (5 bases). The germline V and J ends were trimmed by 3 bases and 0 bases, with 12 bases remaining between them. The length of the CDR3 is 15 residues. Germline V gene sequence: CDR1 LGHNT, CDR2 FRNRAP. DNA of the CDR3: TGTGCTAGTGGTTTCGGGTACAGGAACTCCTACGAGCAGTACTTC. It specifies CASGFGYRNSYEQYF.

This clonotype turned up a few times. The gene calls are TRBV5-6 and TRBJ2-3, with D perhaps TRBD1 or TRBD2 (5 bases each). Trimming left V 1 base short and J 2 bases short, with 14 bases between. This CDR3 spans 16 amino acids. Germline V gene sequence: CDR1 SGHDT, CDR2 YYEEEE. The CDR3 coding sequence is TGTGCCAGCAGCTTGTCGGGGACCCGTTACACAGATACGCAGTATTTT. It specifies CASSLSGTRYTDTQYF.

The table lists this clonotype with a few counts. This chain connects TRBV4-2 to TRBJ2-1; D unresolved. Trimming removed 0 bases at V and 4 bases at J, with 7 bases between. The CDR3 covers 14 residues. The germline CDR1 and CDR2 sequences are LGHNA and YNFKEQ. Here the CDR3 reads CASSQEDSYNEQFF. Written as DNA, the CDR3 is TGTGCCAGCAGCCAAGAGGATTCTTACAATGAGCAGTTCTTC.

This clonotype was counted a few times. The chain couples TRBV6-1 to TRBJ2-1; D is ambiguous. This CDR3 is 14 amino acids long. Germline values: CDR1 MNHNS, CDR2 SASEGT. Trimming removed 4 bases from V and 3 bases from J, with 10 bases in between. The CDR3 DNA is TGTGCCAGCAGTGTGGGCCGGAACTACAATGAGCAGTTCTTC. Protein: CASSVGRNYNEQFF.